This T cell receptor (beta chain) comes out of a study of blood T cell repertoires in COVID-19. Overall study context: The origin of the acute and convalescent COVID-19 samples was the United States, Italy and Spain. The analysed material was cDNA or gDNA that came from T cells, B-cell-depleted T cells, or PBMCs.

CDR3 length equals 15 residues. The V end was cut by 1 base, the J end by 2 bases, with 9 bases between. The germline V gene has CDR1 SGHVS and CDR2 FNYEAQ. Original methodology: Reference gene primer amplification yielded estimated nucleated cell counts. Generated by immunoSEQ multiplex PCR, the TCRdb table keeps only in-frame clones and is missing some. The D gene and trimming were derived from the DNA, and the V and J assignments and clone size from that table. The sample records roughly 100,000 clones, roughly 84% being singletons. This clonotype originated in a human donor in a cohort sampled during active or convalescent COVID-19. This sequence joins TRBV7-6 and TRBJ2-1, with unresolved D. Material for sequencing was peripheral blood. CDR3 in amino acids: CASSLGRGTYNEQFF. The CDR3 nucleotides read TGTGCCAGCAGCTTAGGCAGAGGAACCTACAATGAGCAGTTCTTC.